Only one count was recorded for the clone carrying this T cell receptor (beta chain). The sample comes from a study of blood T cell repertoires in COVID-19. On the study more broadly: Samples representing acute and convalescent COVID-19 were sourced from the United States, Italy and Spain. PBMCs, B-cell-depleted T cells, or T cells provided the cDNA or gDNA that made up the material.

Germline loops: CDR1 LGHNA, CDR2 YNFKEQ. Trimming removed 4 bases from V and 8 bases from J, with 14 bases in between. This CDR3 contains 13 residues. Profiling relied on immunoSEQ multiplex PCR, and the TCRdb table lists in-frame clones only, not all of them. The table lists 180,000 or so clones, roughly 80% of them singletons. The chain has TRBV4-2 and TRBJ1-1; maybe TRBD1 (6 bases). Sequenced sample: peripheral blood. This receptor was identified in a woman aged 40 to 50 with COVID-19, enrolled during active disease. Written as DNA, the CDR3 is TGTGCCAGCAGCCGAGGACAGATCGTCGAAGCTTTCTTT. Its translation is CASSRGQIVEAFF.